This TCR beta chain was sequenced in a study of T cell changes during pregnancy in multiple sclerosis. Method: immunoSEQ multiplex PCR; TCRdb's copy keeps in-frame clones and lacks some. The sample carries some 110,000 clones, about 90% recorded once. Trimming left V 3 bases short and J 15 bases short, with 9 bases between. This CDR3 spans 11 amino acids. Germline V lookup: CDR1 SGHDN, CDR2 FVKESK. The sample consisted of peripheral blood, taken after pregnancy. This chain uses TRBV14 with TRBJ1-6, with D possibly being TRBD1 (5 bases). The sequence was collected from a female donor with multiple sclerosis, enrolled in a pregnancy study. The CDR3 region has the DNA TGTGCCAGCAGCCACGGGGGATTCCTCCACTTT. Amino acid sequence: CASSHGGFLHF. The complete variable domain, with remaining parts taken from reference TRBV14 and TRBJ1-6, reads EAGVTQFPSHSVIEKGQTVTLRCDPISGHDNLYWYRRVMGKEIKFLLHFVKESKQDESGMPNNRFLAERTGGTYSTLKVQPAELEDSGVYFCASSHGGFLHFGNGTRLTVT.